These 31 T cell receptor beta chains came from one sample sequenced in a study of cytotoxic CD8 clonotypes in ibrutinib-treated CLL. Repertoires were generated with immunoSEQ multiplex PCR, while TCRdb's copy carries only in-frame clones and drops some. Of 150,000 or so clones listed, 84% are singletons. This material consisted of PBMCs, taken after 24 months of ibrutinib treatment. The receptors come from a human donor with chronic lymphocytic leukemia.

This clone was seen just once. CDR3 nucleotides: TGTGCCAGCAGTTTAATAGCGGGAGTAGCTGGGGCCAACGTCCTGACTTTC. This encodes CASSLIAGVAGANVLTF. This chain joins TRBV27 and TRBJ2-6; TRBD2 matches at 9 bases. Germline V CDR1 and CDR2: MNHEY, SMNVEV (reference sequence). The CDR3 is made up of 17 amino acids. The J segment lost 2 bases and the V segment lost 2 bases, leaving 4 bases of the junction unmatched.

The chain couples TRBV7-3 to TRBJ2-3; D is unresolved. The CDR3 consists of 15 residues. Germline lookup yields CDR1 SGHTA and CDR2 FQGTGA. Deletions cut 5 bases from V and 4 bases from J, with 16 bases between. CDR3 in amino acids: CASSETINRPDTQYF. As DNA, the CDR3 is TGTGCCAGCAGCGAAACGATTAATCGCCCAGATACGCAGTATTTT.

The chain uses TRBV6-5 and TRBJ1-2; weak D call: TRBD1 (5 bases). This CDR3 has 14 amino acids. Trimming left V 0 bases short and J 9 bases short, with 14 bases between. From germline, CDR1 is MNHEY and CDR2 SVGAGI. CDR3 in DNA: TGTGCCAGCAGTTACTCGTTTCAGGGTGACAGCTACACCTTC. This translates into CASSYSFQGDSYTF.

The CDR3 spells CASSFARDYNYGYTF. CDR3 bases: TGTGCCAGCAGCTTTGCCAGAGACTATAACTATGGCTACACCTTC. The chain employs TRBV27 and TRBJ1-2, with D uncertain. CDR1 MNHEY and CDR2 SMNVEV come from the germline V gene (reference sequence). This CDR3 contains 15 residues. Trimming stripped 6 bases from V and 1 base from J, with 15 bases between.

This chain uses TRBV28 with TRBJ1-5; D unresolved. Between the trimmed V and J ends, which lost 4 bases and 5 bases, there was a span of 9 bases. The CDR3 sequence is 13 residues long. Germline CDR1 is MDHEN and CDR2 is SYDVKM. The CDR3 region has the DNA TGTGCCAGCAGTTCTAATCCCTATCAGCCCCAGCATTTT. Amino acids: CASSSNPYQPQHF.

This clone was observed a few times. This chain uses TRBV19 with TRBJ1-5; 7 bases agree with TRBD1. Germline V gene sequence: CDR1 LNHDA, CDR2 SQIVND (reference sequence). This CDR3 is 15 amino acids long. V dropped 4 bases and J dropped 7; count of bases not matched to a gene: 10. The CDR3 sequence is CASSSAGGGWQPQHF. CDR3 DNA sequence: TGTGCCAGTAGTAGCGCAGGGGGAGGATGGCAGCCCCAGCATTTT.

This clone was recorded a few times. The CDR3 coding sequence is TGTGCCAGCAGTACCCGAGGGACAGGGAAACTGAACACTGAAGCTTTCTTT. Its translation is CASSTRGTGKLNTEAFF. V is TRBV27 and J is TRBJ1-1; 9 bases align to TRBD1. The CDR3 is made up of 17 amino acids. Per the germline V gene, CDR1 is MNHEY and CDR2 is SMNVEV (reference sequence). V was pared by 5 bases and J by 0 bases, with 10 bases of the junction left unmatched.

This chain connects TRBV12-5 to TRBJ2-3, with D hard to call. The CDR3 runs 13 residues. V was shortened by 7 bases and J by 0 bases, with 8 bases between the two germline ends. Germline V gives CDR1 LGHNT, CDR2 FRNRAP. The CDR3 loop reads CASADGSTDTQYF. The CDR3 DNA is TGTGCTAGTGCTGACGGGAGCACAGATACGCAGTATTTT.

The chain combines TRBV19 with TRBJ2-7, with D maybe TRBD1 (6 bases). The germline V gene has CDR1 LNHDA and CDR2 SQIVND (reference sequence). The V end was cut by 3 bases, the J end by 6 bases, with 15 bases between. The CDR3 extends over 14 amino acids. The chain's CDR3 is CASSITQGGGEQYF. The CDR3 DNA sequence: TGTGCCAGTAGTATCACACAGGGCGGTGGCGAGCAGTACTTC.

The chain links TRBV7-2 to TRBJ2-4, with TRBD1 matching over 8 bases. Per the germline V gene, CDR1 is SGHTA and CDR2 is FQGNSA. The V segment lost 7 bases and the J segment 1 base; nucleotides outside the gene matches: 9. The CDR3 contains 16 residues. CDR3 sequence: CASTRGRTGAKNIQYF. DNA for the CDR3: TGTGCCAGCACCCGAGGCAGGACAGGGGCCAAAAACATTCAGTACTTC.

The chain employs TRBV7-9 and TRBJ1-1, with TRBD1 identical over 7 bases. The CDR3 loop spans 15 amino acids. Germline lookup yields CDR1 SEHNR and CDR2 FQNEAQ (reference sequence). J gave up 0 bases and V 6 bases, and 7 bases lay outside the gene matches. In nucleotides, the CDR3 is TGTGCCAGCAGAAACCCGGGGACAGTGAACACTGAAGCTTTCTTT. Residues: CASRNPGTVNTEAFF. Together with reference TRBV7-9 and TRBJ1-1, the CDR3 gives the full variable domain: DTGVSQNPRHKITKRGQNVTFRCDPISEHNRLYWYRQTLGQGPEFLTYFQNEAQLEKSRLLSDRFSAERPKGSFSTLEIQRTEQGDSAMYLCASRNPGTVNTEAFFGQGTRLTVV.

In this sample, this clone turned up many times. The chain recombines TRBV11-2 with TRBJ1-2; D ambiguous. Trimming removed 4 bases from V and 3 bases from J, with 21 bases in between. This CDR3 spans 17 amino acids. Germline CDR1 is SGHAT and CDR2 is FQNNGV. CDR3 DNA sequence: TGTGCCAGCAGCTCAGTAGAGATGGGGAGTCTGGACTATGGCTACACCTTC. It yields the protein CASSSVEMGSLDYGYTF.

The chain carries TRBV19 and TRBJ2-3; 7 bases map to TRBD1. Trimming removed 5 bases from V and 4 bases from J; junction bases left unmatched: 6. Germline V gene sequence: CDR1 LNHDA, CDR2 SQIVND (reference sequence). This CDR3 is built from 14 residues. The CDR3 sequence is CASSPGQSADTQYF. The CDR3 region has the DNA TGTGCCAGTAGTCCGGGACAGTCGGCAGATACGCAGTATTTT.

The rearrangement uses TRBV28 and TRBJ1-5; no definite D call. This CDR3 has 13 amino acids. With 5 bases removed from V and 6 bases from J, the gap between germline ends came to 11 bases. CDR1 and CDR2 (germline): MDHEN, SYDVKM. The CDR3 DNA follows: TGTGCCAGCAGTCCGCGATCAGTTCAGCCCCAGCATTTT. Its translation: CASSPRSVQPQHF.

The gene calls are TRBV19 and TRBJ1-5; D is uncertain. This CDR3 has 12 residues. Germline values: CDR1 LNHDA, CDR2 SQIVND (reference sequence). V was cut by 7 bases and J by 2 bases, with 6 bases left in between. Written as DNA, the CDR3 is TGTGCCAGTAACCAGGGCAATCAGCCCCAGCATTTT. It codes for CASNQGNQPQHF. The variable domain in full, with the rest retrieved from reference TRBV19 and TRBJ1-5, is DGGITQSPKYLFRKEGQNVTLSCEQNLNHDAMYWYRQDPGQGLRLIYYSQIVNDFQKGDIAEGYSVSREKKESFPLTVTSAQKNPTAFYLCASNQGNQPQHFGDGTRLSIL.

The chain has TRBV30 and TRBJ1-4; D is perhaps TRBD1 (5 bases). V shed 4 bases and J shed 4 bases, with 19 bases lying between them. Germline CDR1 is GTSNPN and CDR2 is SVGIG (reference sequence). CDR3 length: 16 residues. This CDR3 reads CAWNSDSSANNEKLFF. The CDR3 bases are TGTGCCTGGAACAGCGACAGTAGTGCCAATAATGAAAAACTGTTTTTT.

This clone was recorded once. The V gene is TRBV5-1, the J gene TRBJ1-3; a weak D match, TRBD1 (5 bases). The CDR3 consists of 16 residues. V dropped 5 bases and J dropped 0 bases, with 15 bases sitting between them. Germline V gene data show CDR1 as SGHRS and CDR2 as YFSETQ. The CDR3 sequence is CASRRTQRTSGNTIYF. CDR3 in DNA: TGCGCCAGCAGGAGGACACAGAGAACCTCTGGAAACACCATATATTTT.

This clone was observed a few times. The rearrangement links TRBV19 to TRBJ1-3; D gene unclear. CDR1 is LNHDA, CDR2 SQIVND, per germline (reference sequence). V lost 3 bases to trimming and J lost 1 base, with 13 bases between them. This CDR3 is built from 16 residues. CDR3: CASSMNGRGSGNTIYF. CDR3 bases: TGTGCCAGTAGTATGAACGGTCGGGGTTCTGGAAACACCATATATTTT.

This sequence joins TRBV6-5 and TRBJ1-2; D might be TRBD1 (5 bases). Trimming removed 2 bases from V and 5 bases from J, with 15 bases in between. Germline V gene sequence: CDR1 MNHEY, CDR2 SVGAGI. The CDR3 consists of 15 residues. CDR3 sequence reads: CASSYTSGRGYGYTF. The CDR3 DNA reads as TGTGCCAGCAGTTACACCTCGGGACGAGGTTATGGCTACACCTTC.

This sequence joins TRBV18 and TRBJ2-4; the D gene is possibly TRBD2 (5 bases). Germline CDR1 reads KGHSH; CDR2 reads LQKENI. The germline V and J ends were trimmed by 3 bases and 8 bases, with 14 bases remaining between them. The CDR3 is 14 residues long. CDR3 nucleotides: TGTGCCAGCTCACCGCCAGGCAAGAGGGACATTCAGTACTTC. Its translation is CASSPPGKRDIQYF.

The CDR3 DNA is TGCAGCGTTGCAACTAGCCCAGCCTACGAGCAGTACTTC. It encodes CSVATSPAYEQYF. V is TRBV29-1 and J is TRBJ2-7; D is possibly TRBD2 (6 bases). Trimming took off 4 bases at V and 2 bases at J, with 12 bases between the two ends. The CDR3 contains 13 residues. CDR1 SQVTM and CDR2 ANQGSEA come from the germline V gene.

The V gene is TRBV7-2, the J gene TRBJ2-7; 8 positions agree with TRBD2. Germline lookup yields CDR1 SGHTA and CDR2 FQGNSA. The CDR3 is 11 amino acids. The J segment lost 6 bases and the V segment lost 7 bases, leaving 2 bases of the junction unmatched. CDR3 region: CASTGLVEQYF. CDR3 coding DNA: TGTGCCAGCACGGGACTAGTCGAGCAGTACTTC.

The chain employs TRBV6-1 and TRBJ2-5; D tentatively reads TRBD1 or TRBD2 (5 bases each). This CDR3 contains 10 residues. Germline CDR1 is MNHNS and CDR2 is SASEGT. V lost 11 bases to trimming and J lost 7 bases, with 11 bases between them. The CDR3 DNA follows: TGTGCCTCCGGGGCGTCGACCCAGTACTTC. This sequence encodes CASGASTQYF.

This chain connects TRBV7-2 to TRBJ2-1; 7 bases are shared with TRBD2. Germline V gene lookup returns CDR1 SGHTA and CDR2 FQGNSA. J gave up 10 bases and V 6 bases, and 12 bases lay outside the gene matches. This CDR3 region has 14 residues. The CDR3 sequence: CASSTGTTRGEQFF. In nucleotides, the CDR3 is TGTGCCAGCAGTACCGGGACTACCCGGGGAGAGCAGTTCTTC. Complete variable domain (other parts from reference TRBV7-2 and TRBJ2-1): GAGVSQSPSNKVTEKGKDVELRCDPISGHTALYWYRQSLGQGLEFLIYFQGNSAPDKSGLPSDRFSAERTGGSVSTLTIQRTQQEDSAVYLCASSTGTTRGEQFFGPGTRLTVL.

The sample holds a few counts of this clone. The chain employs TRBV19 and TRBJ2-7, with a weak D call TRBD2 (7 bases). Germline V lookup: CDR1 LNHDA, CDR2 SQIVND (reference sequence). V lost 5 bases to trimming and J lost 4 bases, with 15 bases between them. CDR3 length equals 14 residues. The CDR3 DNA reads TGTGCCAGTAGTCCCAAACAGGGAGGGTACGAGCAGTACTTC. It specifies CASSPKQGGYEQYF.

This clone is a singleton in its sample. V is TRBV27 and J is TRBJ2-5; 8 bases agree with TRBD1. Germline trimming cut 0 bases from V and 5 bases from J; bases unmatched to any gene: 17. CDR1 and CDR2 from the germline V gene are MNHEY and SMNVEV (reference sequence). CDR3 length equals 19 residues. The CDR3 loop reads CASSLSGWVRDRFGETQYF. In nucleotides, the CDR3 is TGTGCCAGCAGTTTATCAGGATGGGTCCGGGACAGGTTCGGGGAGACCCAGTACTTC.

V and J are TRBV5-1 and TRBJ1-3; D uncertain. The CDR3 extends over 17 amino acids. V was pared by 1 base and J by 0 bases, with 14 bases between. Germline values: CDR1 SGHRS, CDR2 YFSETQ. CDR3 in amino acids: CASSLSSAQNSGNTIYF. The CDR3 DNA reads TGCGCCAGCAGCTTGTCCTCGGCCCAAAACTCTGGAAACACCATATATTTT. The full variable domain, rest sourced from reference TRBV5-1 and TRBJ1-3, is KAGVTQTPRYLIKTRGQQVTLSCSPISGHRSVSWYQQTPGQGLQFLFEYFSETQRNKGNFPGRFSGRQFSNSRSEMNVSTLELGDSALYLCASSLSSAQNSGNTIYFGEGSWLTVV.

The rearrangement uses TRBV19 and TRBJ1-2; D unresolved. Trimming removed 2 bases from V and 4 bases from J, with 11 bases in between. Germline V lookup: CDR1 LNHDA, CDR2 SQIVND (reference sequence). This CDR3 spans 14 amino acids. CDR3 DNA sequence: TGTGCCAGTAGTATACTGTCCGGGATCTATGGCTACACCTTC. It is translated as CASSILSGIYGYTF. The full variable domain, its missing parts supplied by reference TRBV19 and TRBJ1-2, is DGGITQSPKYLFRKEGQNVTLSCEQNLNHDAMYWYRQDPGQGLRLIYYSQIVNDFQKGDIAEGYSVSREKKESFPLTVTSAQKNPTAFYLCASSILSGIYGYTFGSGTRLTVV.

The rearrangement uses TRBV4-2 and TRBJ1-2; D might be TRBD1 (5 bases). Trimming cost V 7 bases and J 8 bases, with 23 bases left between them. Germline V CDR1 and CDR2: LGHNA, YNFKEQ. There are 15 residues in the CDR3. The DNA of the CDR3 is TGTGCCAGCAACCCATCCGGGTCTCCCAGGGCGGGCTACACCTTC. It translates to CASNPSGSPRAGYTF.

V and J are TRBV19 and TRBJ2-1, with 7 nucleotides matching TRBD2. Germline V gives CDR1 LNHDA, CDR2 SQIVND (reference sequence). CDR3 length equals 15 residues. Trimming at V came to 2 bases and at J to 3 bases, leaving 4 bases not matched to a gene. The DNA of the CDR3 is TGTGCCAGTAGTATATGGGAGGGAGTCTACAATGAGCAGTTCTTC. Translation gives CASSIWEGVYNEQFF.

This clone was seen a single time. The V call is TRBV5-8, the J call TRBJ2-3; maybe TRBD1 (5 bases). The CDR3 length is 13 residues. Germline V gene data show CDR1 as SGHTS and CDR2 as YDEGEE. V gave up 3 bases and J gave up 3 bases, with 8 bases separating them. CDR3 sequence: CASSWGWTDTQYF. CDR3 DNA: TGTGCCAGCAGCTGGGGCTGGACAGATACGCAGTATTTT. Variable domain in full (rest from reference TRBV5-8 and TRBJ2-3): EAGVTQSPTHLIKTRGQQATLRCSPISGHTSVYWYQQALGLGLQFLLWYDEGEERNRGNFPPRFSGRQFPNYSSELNVNALELEDSALYLCASSWGWTDTQYFGPGTRLTVL.